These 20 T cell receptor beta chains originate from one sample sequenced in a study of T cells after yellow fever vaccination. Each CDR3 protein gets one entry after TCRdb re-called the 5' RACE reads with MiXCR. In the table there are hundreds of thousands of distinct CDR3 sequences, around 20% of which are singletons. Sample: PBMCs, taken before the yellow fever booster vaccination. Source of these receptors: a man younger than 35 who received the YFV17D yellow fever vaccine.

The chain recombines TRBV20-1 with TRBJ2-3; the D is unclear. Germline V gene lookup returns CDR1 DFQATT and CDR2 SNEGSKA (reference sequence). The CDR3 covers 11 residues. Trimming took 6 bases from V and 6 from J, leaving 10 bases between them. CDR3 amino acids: CSANSPDTQYF. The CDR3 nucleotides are TGCAGTGCCAATTCCCCGGATACGCAGTATTTT.

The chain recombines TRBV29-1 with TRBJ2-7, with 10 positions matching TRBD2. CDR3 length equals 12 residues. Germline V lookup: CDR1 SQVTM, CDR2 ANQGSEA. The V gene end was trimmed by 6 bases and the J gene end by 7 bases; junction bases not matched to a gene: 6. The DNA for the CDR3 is TGCAGCGTCTCCGGGGGACTAGCGGAGCAGTACTTC. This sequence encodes CSVSGGLAEQYF.

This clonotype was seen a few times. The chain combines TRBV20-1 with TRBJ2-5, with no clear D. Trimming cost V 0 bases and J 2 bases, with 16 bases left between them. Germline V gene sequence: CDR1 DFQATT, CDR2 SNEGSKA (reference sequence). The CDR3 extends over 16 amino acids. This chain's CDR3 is CSAREPVPSNQETQYF. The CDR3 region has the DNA TGCAGTGCTAGAGAACCAGTCCCAAGTAATCAAGAGACCCAGTACTTC.

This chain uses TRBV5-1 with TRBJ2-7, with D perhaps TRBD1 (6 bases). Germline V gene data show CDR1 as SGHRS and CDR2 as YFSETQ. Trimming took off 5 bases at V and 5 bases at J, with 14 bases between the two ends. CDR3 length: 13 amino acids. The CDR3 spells CASSRATGNEQYF. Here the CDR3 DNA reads TGCGCCAGCAGTCGAGCGACAGGCAACGAGCAGTACTTC.

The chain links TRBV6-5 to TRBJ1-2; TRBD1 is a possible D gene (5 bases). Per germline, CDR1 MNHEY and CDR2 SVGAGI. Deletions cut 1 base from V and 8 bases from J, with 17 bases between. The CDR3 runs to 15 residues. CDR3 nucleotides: TGTGCCAGCAGTTACTGGGGCAGGGAAGTAGGAGGCTACACCTTC. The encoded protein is CASSYWGREVGGYTF.

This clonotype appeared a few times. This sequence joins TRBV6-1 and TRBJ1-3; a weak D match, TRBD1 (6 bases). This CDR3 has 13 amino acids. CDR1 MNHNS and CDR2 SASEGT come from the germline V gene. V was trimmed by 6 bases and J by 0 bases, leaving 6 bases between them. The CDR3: CASSRGSGNTIYF. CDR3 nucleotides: TGTGCCAGCAGCAGGGGCTCTGGAAACACCATATATTTT.

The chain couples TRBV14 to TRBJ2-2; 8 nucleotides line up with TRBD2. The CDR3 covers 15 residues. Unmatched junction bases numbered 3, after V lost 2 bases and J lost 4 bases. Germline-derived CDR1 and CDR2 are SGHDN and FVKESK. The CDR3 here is CASSQPGGLTGELFF. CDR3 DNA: TGTGCCAGCAGCCAACCGGGGGGGCTCACCGGGGAGCTGTTTTTT.

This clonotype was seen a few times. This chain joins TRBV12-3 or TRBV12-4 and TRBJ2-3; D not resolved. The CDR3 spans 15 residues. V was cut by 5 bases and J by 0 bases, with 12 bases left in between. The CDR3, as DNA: TGTGCCAGCAGTGAGTGGAAGCCTAGCACAGATACGCAGTATTTT. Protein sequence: CASSEWKPSTDTQYF.

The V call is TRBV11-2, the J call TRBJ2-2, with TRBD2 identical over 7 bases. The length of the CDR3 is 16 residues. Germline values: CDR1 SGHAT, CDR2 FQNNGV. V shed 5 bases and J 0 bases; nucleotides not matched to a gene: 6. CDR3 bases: TGTGCCAGCAGCCCGCTCCGGGGGGCGAACACCGGGGAGCTGTTTTTT. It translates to CASSPLRGANTGELFF. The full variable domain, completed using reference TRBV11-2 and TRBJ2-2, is EAGVAQSPRYKIIEKRQSVAFWCNPISGHATLYWYQQILGQGPKLLIQFQNNGVVDDSQLPKDRFSAERLKGVDSTLKIQPAKLEDSAVYLCASSPLRGANTGELFFGEGSRLTVL.

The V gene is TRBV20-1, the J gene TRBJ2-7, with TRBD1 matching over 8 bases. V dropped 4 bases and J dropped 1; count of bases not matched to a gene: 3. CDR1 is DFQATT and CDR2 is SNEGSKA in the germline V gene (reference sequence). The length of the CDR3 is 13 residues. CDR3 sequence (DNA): TGCAGTGCTAAGACAGGGGTTTCCTACGAGCAGTACTTC. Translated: CSAKTGVSYEQYF.

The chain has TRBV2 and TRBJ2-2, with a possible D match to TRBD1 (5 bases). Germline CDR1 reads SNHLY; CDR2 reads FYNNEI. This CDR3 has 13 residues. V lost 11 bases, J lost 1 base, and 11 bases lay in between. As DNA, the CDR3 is TGTGCCGACGGCAGGGAGAACACCGGGGAGCTGTTTTTT. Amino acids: CADGRENTGELFF.

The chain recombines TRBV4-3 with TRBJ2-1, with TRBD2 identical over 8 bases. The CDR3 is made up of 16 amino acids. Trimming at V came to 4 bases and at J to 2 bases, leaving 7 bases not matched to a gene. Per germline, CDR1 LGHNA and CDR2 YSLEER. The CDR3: CASSPEGLGPYNEQFF. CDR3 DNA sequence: TGCGCCAGCAGCCCCGAGGGACTAGGACCCTACAATGAGCAGTTCTTC.

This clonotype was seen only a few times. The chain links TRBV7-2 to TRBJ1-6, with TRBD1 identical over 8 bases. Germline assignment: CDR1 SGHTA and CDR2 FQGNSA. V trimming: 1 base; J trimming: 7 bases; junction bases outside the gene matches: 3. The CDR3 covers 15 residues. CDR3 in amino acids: CASSLGWTGNSPLHF. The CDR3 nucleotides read TGTGCCAGCAGCTTAGGATGGACAGGGAATTCACCCCTCCACTTT. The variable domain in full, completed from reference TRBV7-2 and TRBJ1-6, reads GAGVSQSPSNKVTEKGKDVELRCDPISGHTALYWYRQSLGQGLEFLIYFQGNSAPDKSGLPSDRFSAERTGGSVSTLTIQRTQQEDSAVYLCASSLGWTGNSPLHFGNGTRLTVT.

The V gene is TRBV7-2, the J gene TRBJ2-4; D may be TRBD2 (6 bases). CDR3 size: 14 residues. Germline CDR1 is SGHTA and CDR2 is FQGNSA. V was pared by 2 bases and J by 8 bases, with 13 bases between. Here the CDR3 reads CASSLYRTGDIQYF. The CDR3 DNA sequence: TGTGCCAGCAGCTTATACCGGACGGGGGACATTCAGTACTTC.

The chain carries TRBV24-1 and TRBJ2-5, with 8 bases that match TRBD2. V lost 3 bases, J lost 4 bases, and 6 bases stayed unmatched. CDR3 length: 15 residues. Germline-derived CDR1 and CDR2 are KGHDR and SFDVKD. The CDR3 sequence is CATSDLAGGGETQYF. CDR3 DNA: TGTGCCACCAGTGATCTTGCCGGGGGGGGAGAGACCCAGTACTTC.

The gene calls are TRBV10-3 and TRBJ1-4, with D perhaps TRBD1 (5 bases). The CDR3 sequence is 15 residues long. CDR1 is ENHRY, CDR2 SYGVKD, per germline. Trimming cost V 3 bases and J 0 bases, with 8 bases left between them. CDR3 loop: CAISDWGATNEKLFF. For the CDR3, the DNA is TGTGCCATCAGTGATTGGGGGGCAACTAATGAAAAACTGTTTTTT.

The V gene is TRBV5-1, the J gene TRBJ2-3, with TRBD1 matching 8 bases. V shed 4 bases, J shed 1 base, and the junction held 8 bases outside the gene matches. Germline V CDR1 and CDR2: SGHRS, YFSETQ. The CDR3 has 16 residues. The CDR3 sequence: CASSRGQGPGTDTQYF. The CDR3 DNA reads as TGCGCCAGCAGCCGAGGACAGGGACCGGGCACAGATACGCAGTATTTT.

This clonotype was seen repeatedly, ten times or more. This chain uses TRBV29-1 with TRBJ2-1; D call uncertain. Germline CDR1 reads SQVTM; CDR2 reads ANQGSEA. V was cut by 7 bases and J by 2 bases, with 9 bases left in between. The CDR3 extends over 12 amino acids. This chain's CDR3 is CSAPEAYNEQFF. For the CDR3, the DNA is TGCAGCGCCCCCGAGGCCTACAATGAGCAGTTCTTC.

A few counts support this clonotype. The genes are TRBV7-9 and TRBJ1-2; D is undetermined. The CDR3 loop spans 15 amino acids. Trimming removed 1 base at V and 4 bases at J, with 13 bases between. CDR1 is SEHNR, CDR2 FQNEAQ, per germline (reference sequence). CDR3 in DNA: TGTGCCAGCAGCTTAGGACGGGTGGAACGCTATGGCTACACCTTC. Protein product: CASSLGRVERYGYTF.

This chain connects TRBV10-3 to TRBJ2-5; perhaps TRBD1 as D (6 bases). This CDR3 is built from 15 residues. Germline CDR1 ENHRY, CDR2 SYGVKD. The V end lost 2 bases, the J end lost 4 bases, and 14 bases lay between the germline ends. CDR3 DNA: TGTGCCATCAGTGAGGACCCACAGGGCGCAGAGACCCAGTACTTC. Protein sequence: CAISEDPQGAETQYF.